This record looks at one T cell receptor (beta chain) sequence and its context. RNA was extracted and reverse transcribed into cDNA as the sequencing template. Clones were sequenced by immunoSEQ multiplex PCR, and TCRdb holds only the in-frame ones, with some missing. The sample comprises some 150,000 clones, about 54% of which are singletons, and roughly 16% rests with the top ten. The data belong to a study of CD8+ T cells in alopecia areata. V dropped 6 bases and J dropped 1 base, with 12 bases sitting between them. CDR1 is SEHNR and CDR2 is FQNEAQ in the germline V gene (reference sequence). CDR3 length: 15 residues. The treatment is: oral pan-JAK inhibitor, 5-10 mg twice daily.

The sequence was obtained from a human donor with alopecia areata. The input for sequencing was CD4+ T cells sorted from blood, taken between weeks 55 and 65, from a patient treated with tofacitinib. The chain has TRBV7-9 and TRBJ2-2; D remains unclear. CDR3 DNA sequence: TGTGCCAGCAGATGGAAGGGCGGGAACACCGGGGAGCTGTTTTTT. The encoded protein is CASRWKGGNTGELFF.